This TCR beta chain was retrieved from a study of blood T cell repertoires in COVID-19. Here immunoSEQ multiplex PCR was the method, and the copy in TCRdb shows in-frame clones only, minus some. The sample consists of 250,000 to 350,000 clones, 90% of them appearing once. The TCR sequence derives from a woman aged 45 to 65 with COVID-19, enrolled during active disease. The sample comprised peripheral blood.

This chain's CDR3 is CASSQSPYTTYEQYF. The CDR3 nucleotides read TGCGCCAGCAGCCAAAGTCCTTACACTACATACGAGCAGTACTTC. J is TRBJ2-7 and V is TRBV4-1; D unresolved. The CDR3 is 15 residues long. Between the trimmed V and J ends, which lost 2 bases and 4 bases, there was a span of 15 bases. Germline V gene data show CDR1 as MGHRA and CDR2 as YSYEKL.